Shown below are 14 T cell receptor beta chains from a single sample sequenced in a study of blood T cell repertoires in COVID-19 (dated by TCRdb to about 2020). The receptor library was made with the immunoSEQ multiplex PCR assay. TCRdb retrieved this table from immuneACCESS and kept in-frame rearrangements only. Not all clones are present; in checked studies, unresolved V genes account for under half, and no reason is known for the remainder. In this sample the table shows tens of thousands of clones, around 86% of which occur a single time. Of the sample, approximately 30% falls within the top ten clones. Specimen: peripheral blood. All receptors come from a woman older than 75 with active or convalescent COVID-19.

The chain carries TRBV18 and TRBJ2-7; 9 nucleotides match TRBD1. Germline V gene lookup returns CDR1 KGHSH and CDR2 LQKENI. CDR3 length: 15 residues. The V segment lost 5 bases and the J segment 3 bases; nucleotides outside the gene matches: 8. DNA of the CDR3: TGTGCCAGCTCAGGGGGGACAGGGAGTGGCTACGAGCAGTACTTC. It encodes CASSGGTGSGYEQYF.

This chain connects TRBV24-1 to TRBJ2-3; no reliable D call. The ends were cut back, 2 bases at V and 1 base at J, with 15 bases in the middle. Per germline, CDR1 KGHDR and CDR2 SFDVKD. This CDR3 contains 17 residues. The CDR3 DNA reads TGTGCCACCAGTGATTGGATGCCTAGTCTTGGCACAGATACGCAGTATTTT. Residues: CATSDWMPSLGTDTQYF.

The chain is built from TRBV7-2 and TRBJ2-3; 11 nucleotides line up with TRBD2. After removal of 6 bases from V and 6 bases from J, the junction contained 2 bases not matched to a gene. Per the germline V gene, CDR1 is SGHTA and CDR2 is FQGNSA. CDR3 length: 13 amino acids. CDR3 in DNA: TGTGCCAGCAGGCGACTAGCGGGGGATACGCAGTATTTT. This codes for CASRRLAGDTQYF.

This sequence joins TRBV6-5 and TRBJ1-2; 8 bases are shared with TRBD1. V dropped 8 bases and J dropped 4; count of bases not matched to a gene: 0. Germline CDR1 is MNHEY and CDR2 is SVGAGI. CDR3 size: 11 residues. The CDR3 here is CASGTGYGYTF. The CDR3 region has the DNA TGTGCCAGCGGGACAGGCTATGGCTACACCTTC.

V gene TRBV14 combines with J gene TRBJ2-2, with a tentative D call TRBD2 (7 bases). This CDR3 is 14 amino acids long. Germline-derived CDR1 and CDR2 are SGHDN and FVKESK. V was clipped by 5 bases and J by 7 bases, with 14 bases between them. The CDR3 sequence: CASSKGGLDGELFF. CDR3 DNA sequence: TGTGCCAGCAGCAAGGGGGGGCTCGACGGGGAGCTGTTTTTT.

This clone appeared a few times. This chain links TRBV7-2 with TRBJ1-6; D is possibly TRBD1 (6 bases). Deletions cut 1 base from V and 7 bases from J, with 11 bases between. Germline V gives CDR1 SGHTA, CDR2 FQGNSA. The CDR3 sequence is 15 residues long. The CDR3 coding sequence is TGTGCCAGCAGCTTAGAACAGGGAAAAAATTCACCCCTCCACTTT. Protein product: CASSLEQGKNSPLHF.

This chain connects TRBV6-5 to TRBJ1-4; D is possibly TRBD1 (6 bases). CDR3 length: 14 residues. Trimming removed 7 bases from V and 8 bases from J, with 17 bases in between. Germline CDR1 and CDR2: MNHEY and SVGAGI. The chain's CDR3 is CASIPPGGGEKLFF. CDR3 bases: TGTGCCAGCATTCCTCCGGGGGGCGGGGAAAAACTGTTTTTT.

V and J are TRBV6-5 and TRBJ1-2; the D is unclear. The germline V gene encodes CDR1 MNHEY and CDR2 SVGAGI. This CDR3 region has 12 residues. V was pared by 0 bases and J by 9 bases, with 8 bases between. The CDR3 protein is CASSYSRGSYTF. CDR3 coding DNA: TGTGCCAGCAGTTACTCCCGGGGAAGCTACACCTTC.

The J gene is TRBJ2-2, the V gene TRBV5-1; 9 nucleotides align to TRBD2. The trim removed 5 bases at V and 6 bases at J, leaving 8 bases unmatched. Germline-derived CDR1 and CDR2 are SGHRS and YFSETQ. There are 15 residues in the CDR3. The CDR3 nucleotides are TGCGCCAGCAGGACTAATAGCGGGGGTGCCGGGGAGCTGTTTTTT. It codes for CASRTNSGGAGELFF.

The chain is built from TRBV10-1 and TRBJ2-5; no clear D gene. Germline-derived CDR1 and CDR2 are WNHNN and SYGVQD (reference sequence). There are 12 residues in the CDR3. Trimming stripped 3 bases from V and 5 bases from J, with 7 bases between. The CDR3 here is CASSDSGETQYF. The DNA for the CDR3 is TGCGCCAGCAGTGATTCCGGGGAGACCCAGTACTTC.

This clone is a singleton in its sample. The gene calls are TRBV11-2 and TRBJ1-1, with 9 bases matching TRBD1. Trimming cost V 5 bases and J 4 bases; bases outside gene matches: 11. This CDR3 has 16 amino acids. CDR1 is SGHAT, CDR2 FQNNGV, per germline. CDR3 nucleotides: TGTGCCAGCAGCAGAACCGACAGGGGGTCGGGCACTGAAGCTTTCTTT. Translation gives CASSRTDRGSGTEAFF.

This chain links TRBV15 with TRBJ1-2; D gene unclear. CDR3 length: 12 amino acids. V lost 3 bases and J lost 4, with 6 bases in between. Germline values: CDR1 LNHNV, CDR2 YYDKDF (reference sequence). CDR3 protein: CATSSTGYGYTF. The DNA for the CDR3 is TGTGCCACCAGCAGTACGGGCTATGGCTACACCTTC.

The chain joins TRBV9 to TRBJ2-7; D not resolved. This CDR3 spans 14 amino acids. Looked up from germline, CDR1 is SGDLS and CDR2 is YYNGEE. Trimming removed 0 bases from V and 5 bases from J, with 12 bases in between. This CDR3 reads CASSVVDSSHEQYF. The CDR3 coding sequence is TGTGCCAGCAGCGTAGTTGATAGTTCTCACGAGCAGTACTTC.

The chain links TRBV19 to TRBJ1-5; D is unresolved. The germline V gene encodes CDR1 LNHDA and CDR2 SQIVND (reference sequence). Trimming cost V 1 base and J 1 base, with 17 bases left between them. This CDR3 comprises 18 residues. In nucleotides, the CDR3 is TGTGCCAGTAGTATAGGGAGAAAGGGAGGGCAAAGCAATCAGCCCCAGCATTTT. Its translation is CASSIGRKGGQSNQPQHF.